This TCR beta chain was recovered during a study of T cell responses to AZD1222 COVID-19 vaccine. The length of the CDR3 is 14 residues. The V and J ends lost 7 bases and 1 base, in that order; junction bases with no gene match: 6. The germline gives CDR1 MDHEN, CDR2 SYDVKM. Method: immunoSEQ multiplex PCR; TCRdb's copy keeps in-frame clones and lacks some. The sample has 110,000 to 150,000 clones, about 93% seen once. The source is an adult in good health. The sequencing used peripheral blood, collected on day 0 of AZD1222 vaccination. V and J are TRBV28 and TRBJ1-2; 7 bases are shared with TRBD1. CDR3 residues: CASTRGGLNYGYTF. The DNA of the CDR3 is TGTGCCAGCACGAGAGGGGGCCTTAACTATGGCTACACCTTC.